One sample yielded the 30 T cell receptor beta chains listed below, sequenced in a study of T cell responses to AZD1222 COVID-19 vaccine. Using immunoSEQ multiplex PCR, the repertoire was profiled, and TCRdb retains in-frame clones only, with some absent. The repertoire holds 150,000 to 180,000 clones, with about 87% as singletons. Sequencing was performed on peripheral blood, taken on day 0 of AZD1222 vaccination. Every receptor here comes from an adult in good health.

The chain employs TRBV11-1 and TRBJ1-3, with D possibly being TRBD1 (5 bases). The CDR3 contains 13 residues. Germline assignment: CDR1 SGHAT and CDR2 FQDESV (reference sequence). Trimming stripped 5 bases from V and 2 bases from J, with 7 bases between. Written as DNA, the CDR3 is TGTGCCAGCAGCGCGACAGCTGGAAACACCATATATTTT. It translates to CASSATAGNTIYF.

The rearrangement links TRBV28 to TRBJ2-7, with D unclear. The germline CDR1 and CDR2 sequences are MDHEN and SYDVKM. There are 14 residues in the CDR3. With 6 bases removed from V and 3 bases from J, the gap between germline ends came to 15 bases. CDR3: CASSRSHGFYEQYF. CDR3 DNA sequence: TGTGCCAGCAGCCGGAGTCACGGCTTCTACGAGCAGTACTTC.

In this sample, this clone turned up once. The DNA of the CDR3 is TGTGCCAGCGGCGCTTATGCAACTAATGAAAAACTGTTTTTT. Translating gives CASGAYATNEKLFF. This chain joins TRBV7-9 and TRBJ1-4; D is unclear. The CDR3 contains 14 residues. Germline lookup yields CDR1 SEHNR and CDR2 FQNEAQ (reference sequence). V lost 8 bases and J 0 bases, leaving 10 bases between the germline ends.

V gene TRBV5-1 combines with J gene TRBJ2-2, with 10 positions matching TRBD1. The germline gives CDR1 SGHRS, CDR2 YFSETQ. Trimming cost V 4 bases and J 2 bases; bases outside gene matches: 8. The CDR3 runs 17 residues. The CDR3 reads CASSTTLTGGNTGELFF. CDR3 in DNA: TGCGCCAGCAGCACTACCTTGACAGGGGGCAACACCGGGGAGCTGTTTTTT.

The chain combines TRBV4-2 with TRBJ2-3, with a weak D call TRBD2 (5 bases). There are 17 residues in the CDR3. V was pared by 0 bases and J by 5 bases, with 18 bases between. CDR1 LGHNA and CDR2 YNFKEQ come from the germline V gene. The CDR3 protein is CASSQDSGIASVDTQYF. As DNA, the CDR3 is TGTGCCAGCAGCCAAGATTCCGGGATCGCCAGCGTAGATACGCAGTATTTT.

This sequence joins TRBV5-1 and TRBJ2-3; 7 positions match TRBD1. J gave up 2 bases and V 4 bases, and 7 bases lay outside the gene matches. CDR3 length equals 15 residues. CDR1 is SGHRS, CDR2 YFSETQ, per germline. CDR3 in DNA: TGCGCCAGCAGCAATTCCGGGACAGTCACAGATACGCAGTATTTT. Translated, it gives CASSNSGTVTDTQYF.

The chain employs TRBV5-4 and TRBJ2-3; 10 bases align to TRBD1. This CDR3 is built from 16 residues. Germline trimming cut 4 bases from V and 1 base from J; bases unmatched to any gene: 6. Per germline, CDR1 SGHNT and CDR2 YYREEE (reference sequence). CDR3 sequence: CASSKPGTGGTDTQYF. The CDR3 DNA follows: TGTGCCAGCAGCAAACCCGGGACAGGGGGCACAGATACGCAGTATTTT.

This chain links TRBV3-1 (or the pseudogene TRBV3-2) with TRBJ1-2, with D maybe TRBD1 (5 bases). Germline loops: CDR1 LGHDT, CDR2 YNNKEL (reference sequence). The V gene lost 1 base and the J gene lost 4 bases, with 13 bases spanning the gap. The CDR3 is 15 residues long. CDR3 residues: CASSQASGRTYGYTF. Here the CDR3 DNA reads TGTGCCAGCAGCCAAGCCTCGGGGCGAACCTATGGCTACACCTTC.

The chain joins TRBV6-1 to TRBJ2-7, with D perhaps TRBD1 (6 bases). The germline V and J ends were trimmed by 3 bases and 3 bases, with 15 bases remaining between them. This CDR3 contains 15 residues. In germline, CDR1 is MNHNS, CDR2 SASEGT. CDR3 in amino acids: CASSDVRGKGYEQYF. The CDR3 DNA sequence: TGTGCCAGCAGTGATGTCAGGGGAAAAGGCTACGAGCAGTACTTC.

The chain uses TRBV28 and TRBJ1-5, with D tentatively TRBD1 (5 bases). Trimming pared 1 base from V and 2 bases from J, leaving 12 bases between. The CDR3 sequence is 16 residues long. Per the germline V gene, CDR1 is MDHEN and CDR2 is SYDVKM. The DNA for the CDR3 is TGTGCCAGCAGTTTATTTCGGGGGAATGGCAATCAGCCCCAGCATTTT. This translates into CASSLFRGNGNQPQHF.

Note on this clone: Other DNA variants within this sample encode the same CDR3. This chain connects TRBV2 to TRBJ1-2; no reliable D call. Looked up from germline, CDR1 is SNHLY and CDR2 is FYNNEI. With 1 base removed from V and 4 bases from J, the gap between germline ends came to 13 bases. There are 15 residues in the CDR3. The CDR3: CASSEGTGGSYGYTF. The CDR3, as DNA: TGTGCCAGCAGTGAAGGCACCGGTGGGAGCTATGGCTACACCTTC.

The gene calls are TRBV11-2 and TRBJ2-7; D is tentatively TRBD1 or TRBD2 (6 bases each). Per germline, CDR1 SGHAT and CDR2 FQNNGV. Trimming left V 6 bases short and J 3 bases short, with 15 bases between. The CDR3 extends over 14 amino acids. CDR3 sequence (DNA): TGTGCCAGCAGACGTGGAGGGGGTAACTACGAGCAGTACTTC. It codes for CASRRGGGNYEQYF.

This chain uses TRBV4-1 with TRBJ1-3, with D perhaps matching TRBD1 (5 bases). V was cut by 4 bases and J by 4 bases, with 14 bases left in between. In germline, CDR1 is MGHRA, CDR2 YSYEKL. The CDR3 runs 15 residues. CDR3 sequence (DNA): TGCGCCAGCAGCCCTGGGCAGGGAAGAGGAAACACCATATATTTT. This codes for CASSPGQGRGNTIYF.

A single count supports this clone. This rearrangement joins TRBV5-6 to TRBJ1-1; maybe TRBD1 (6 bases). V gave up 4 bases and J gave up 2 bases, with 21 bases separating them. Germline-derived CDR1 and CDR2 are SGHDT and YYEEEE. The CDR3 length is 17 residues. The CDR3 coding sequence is TGTGCCAGCAGCATTCGCGGACAGAGCCCGATTAACACTGAAGCTTTCTTT. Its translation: CASSIRGQSPINTEAFF.

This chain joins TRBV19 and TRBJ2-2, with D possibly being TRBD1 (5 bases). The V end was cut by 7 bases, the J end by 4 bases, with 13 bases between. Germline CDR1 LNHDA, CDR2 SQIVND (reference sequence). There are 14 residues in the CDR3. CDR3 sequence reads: CASKKGVITGELFF. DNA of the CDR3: TGTGCCAGTAAGAAAGGGGTAATCACCGGGGAGCTGTTTTTT.

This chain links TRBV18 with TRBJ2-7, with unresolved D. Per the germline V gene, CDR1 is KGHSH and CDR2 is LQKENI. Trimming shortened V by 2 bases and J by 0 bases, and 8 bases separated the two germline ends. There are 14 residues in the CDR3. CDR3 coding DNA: TGTGCCAGCTCACCAGGCCGAGGCTCCTACGAGCAGTACTTC. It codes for CASSPGRGSYEQYF.

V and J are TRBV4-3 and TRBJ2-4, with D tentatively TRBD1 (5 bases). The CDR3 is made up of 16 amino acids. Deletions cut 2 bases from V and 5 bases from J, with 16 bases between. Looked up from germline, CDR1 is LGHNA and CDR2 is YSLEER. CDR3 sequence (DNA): TGCGCCAGCAGCCAATCTGCTGGGGCTGGGCAAAACATTCAGTACTTC. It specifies CASSQSAGAGQNIQYF.

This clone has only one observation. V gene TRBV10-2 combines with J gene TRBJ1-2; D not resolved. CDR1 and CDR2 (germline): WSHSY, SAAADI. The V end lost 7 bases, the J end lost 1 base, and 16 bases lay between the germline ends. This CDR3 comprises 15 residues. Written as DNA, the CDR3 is TGCGCCAGCACCAACGGAGGACGGCTTAACTATGGCTACACCTTC. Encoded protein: CASTNGGRLNYGYTF.

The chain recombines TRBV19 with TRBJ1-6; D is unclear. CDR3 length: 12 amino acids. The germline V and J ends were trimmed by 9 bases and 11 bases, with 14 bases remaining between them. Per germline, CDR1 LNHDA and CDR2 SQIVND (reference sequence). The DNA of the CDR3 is TGTGCCAGCTCCCGGTCTCGGGCACCCCTCCACTTT. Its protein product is CASSRSRAPLHF.

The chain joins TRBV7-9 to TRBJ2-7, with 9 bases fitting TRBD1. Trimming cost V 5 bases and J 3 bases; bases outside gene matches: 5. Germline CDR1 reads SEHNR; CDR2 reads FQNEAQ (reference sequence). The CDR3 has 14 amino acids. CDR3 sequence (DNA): TGTGCCAGCAGCCCGGGACAGGGCAACTACGAGCAGTACTTC. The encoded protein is CASSPGQGNYEQYF.

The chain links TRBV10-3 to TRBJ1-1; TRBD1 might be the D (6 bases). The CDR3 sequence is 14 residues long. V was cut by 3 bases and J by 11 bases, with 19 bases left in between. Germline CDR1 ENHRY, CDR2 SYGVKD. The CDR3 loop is CAISERGDNGEAFF. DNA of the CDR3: TGTGCCATCAGTGAACGGGGGGACAATGGAGAGGCTTTCTTT.

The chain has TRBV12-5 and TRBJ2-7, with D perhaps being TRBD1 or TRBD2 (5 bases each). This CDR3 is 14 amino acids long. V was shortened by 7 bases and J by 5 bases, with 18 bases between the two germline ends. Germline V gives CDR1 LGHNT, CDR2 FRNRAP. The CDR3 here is CASDWDRQADEQYF. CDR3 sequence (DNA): TGTGCTAGTGACTGGGACCGGCAGGCGGACGAGCAGTACTTC.

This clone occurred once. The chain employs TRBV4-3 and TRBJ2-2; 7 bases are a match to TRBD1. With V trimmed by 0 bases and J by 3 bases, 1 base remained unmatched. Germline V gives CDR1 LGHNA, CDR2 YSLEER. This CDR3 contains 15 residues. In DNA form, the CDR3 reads TGCGCCAGCAGCCAAGATGGGACAGACACCGGGGAGCTGTTTTTT. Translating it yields CASSQDGTDTGELFF.

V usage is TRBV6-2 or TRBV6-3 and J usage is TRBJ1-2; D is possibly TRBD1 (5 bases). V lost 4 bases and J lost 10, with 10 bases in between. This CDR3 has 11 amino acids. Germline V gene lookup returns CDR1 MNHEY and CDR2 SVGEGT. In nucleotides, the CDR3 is TGTGCCAGCAGTTCCAGGGTCGACTACACCTTC. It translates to CASSSRVDYTF.

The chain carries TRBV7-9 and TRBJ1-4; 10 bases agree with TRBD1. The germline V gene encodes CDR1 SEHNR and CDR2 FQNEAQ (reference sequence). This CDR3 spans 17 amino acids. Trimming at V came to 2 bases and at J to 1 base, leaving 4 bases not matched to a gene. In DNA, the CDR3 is TGTGCCAGCAGCTTATGGACAGGGGGGAGAACTAATGAAAAACTGTTTTTT. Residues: CASSLWTGGRTNEKLFF.

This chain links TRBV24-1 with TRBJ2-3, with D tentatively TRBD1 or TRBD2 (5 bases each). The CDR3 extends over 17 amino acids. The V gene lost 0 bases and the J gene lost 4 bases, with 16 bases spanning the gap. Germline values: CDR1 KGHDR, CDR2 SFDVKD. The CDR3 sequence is CATSDLEHSGAPDTQYF. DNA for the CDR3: TGTGCCACCAGTGATTTGGAGCACTCCGGGGCTCCAGATACGCAGTATTTT.

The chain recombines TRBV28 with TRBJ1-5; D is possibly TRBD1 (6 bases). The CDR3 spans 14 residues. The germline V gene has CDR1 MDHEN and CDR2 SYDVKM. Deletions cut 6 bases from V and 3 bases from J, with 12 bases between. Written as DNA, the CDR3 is TGTGCCAGCAGCCCCCGGACAGTCAATCAGCCCCAGCATTTT. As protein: CASSPRTVNQPQHF.

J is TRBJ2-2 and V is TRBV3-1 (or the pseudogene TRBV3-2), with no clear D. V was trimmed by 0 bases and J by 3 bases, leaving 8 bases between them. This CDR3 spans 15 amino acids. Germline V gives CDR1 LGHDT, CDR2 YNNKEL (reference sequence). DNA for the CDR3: TGTGCCAGCAGCCAAGATCTTCGGGACACCGGGGAGCTGTTTTTT. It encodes CASSQDLRDTGELFF.

For the CDR3, the DNA is TGTGCCAGCAGTGAAGGACGGGCCCTAGGCGAGCAGTACTTC. Its translation is CASSEGRALGEQYF. V is TRBV2 and J is TRBJ2-7; no reliable D call. The V gene's germline CDR1 is SNHLY and CDR2 FYNNEI. V lost 1 base, J lost 6 bases, and 13 bases lay in between. CDR3 size: 14 residues.

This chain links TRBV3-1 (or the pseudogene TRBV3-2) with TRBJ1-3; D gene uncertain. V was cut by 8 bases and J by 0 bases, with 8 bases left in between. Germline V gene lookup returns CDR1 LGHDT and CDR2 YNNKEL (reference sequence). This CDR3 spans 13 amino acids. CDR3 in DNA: TGTGCCAGCCGAAGCCCCTCTGGAAACACCATATATTTT. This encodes CASRSPSGNTIYF.